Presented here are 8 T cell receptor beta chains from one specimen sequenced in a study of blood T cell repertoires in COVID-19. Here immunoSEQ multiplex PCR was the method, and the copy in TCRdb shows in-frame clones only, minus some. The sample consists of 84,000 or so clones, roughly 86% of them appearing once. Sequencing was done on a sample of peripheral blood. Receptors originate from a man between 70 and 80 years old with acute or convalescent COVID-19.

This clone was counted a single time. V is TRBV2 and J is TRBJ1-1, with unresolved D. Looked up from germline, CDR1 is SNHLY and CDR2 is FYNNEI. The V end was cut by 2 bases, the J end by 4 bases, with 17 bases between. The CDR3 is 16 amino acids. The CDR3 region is CASSENINSAGTEAFF. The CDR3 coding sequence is TGTGCCAGCAGTGAAAATATCAATTCTGCGGGCACTGAAGCTTTCTTT.

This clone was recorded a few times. DNA for the CDR3: TGTGCCAGCAGTTTATTCAATACGCAGTATTTT. It codes for CASSLFNTQYF. This rearrangement joins TRBV27 to TRBJ2-3, with D unresolved. This CDR3 is built from 11 residues. Per the germline V gene, CDR1 is MNHEY and CDR2 is SMNVEV (reference sequence). V lost 1 base and J lost 7, with 3 bases in between.

The CDR3 region is CASSVLPGQANNEQFF. The DNA of the CDR3 is TGTGCCAGCAGCGTACTCCCGGGACAGGCTAACAATGAGCAGTTCTTC. V usage is TRBV9 and J usage is TRBJ2-1; 8 bases agree with TRBD1. CDR1 SGDLS and CDR2 YYNGEE come from the germline V gene. V was clipped by 1 base and J by 5 bases; unmatched bases: 8. There are 16 residues in the CDR3.

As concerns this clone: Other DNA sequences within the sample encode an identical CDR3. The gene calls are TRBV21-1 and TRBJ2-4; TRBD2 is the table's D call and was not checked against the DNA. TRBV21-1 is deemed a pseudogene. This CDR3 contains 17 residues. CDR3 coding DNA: TGTGCCAGCAGCTCAAGCGGGGGGGGTCTAGCCAAAAACATTCAGTACTTC. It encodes CASSSSGGGLAKNIQYF.

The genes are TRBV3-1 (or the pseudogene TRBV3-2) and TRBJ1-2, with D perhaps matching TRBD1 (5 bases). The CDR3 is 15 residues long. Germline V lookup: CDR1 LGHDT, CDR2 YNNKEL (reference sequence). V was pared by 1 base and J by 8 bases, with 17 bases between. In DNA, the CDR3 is TGTGCCAGCAGCCAAGGCGGTCGGACACTAAGGGGCTACACCTTC. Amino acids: CASSQGGRTLRGYTF.

CDR3 amino acids: CASSHSTGHEQYF. CDR3 coding DNA: TGTGCCAGCAGCCATAGTACAGGGCACGAGCAGTACTTC. This rearrangement joins TRBV3-1 (or the pseudogene TRBV3-2) to TRBJ2-7; D might be TRBD1 (6 bases). Germline-derived CDR1 and CDR2 are LGHDT and YNNKEL (reference sequence). V gave up 3 bases and J gave up 5 bases, with 11 bases separating them. The CDR3 runs 13 residues.

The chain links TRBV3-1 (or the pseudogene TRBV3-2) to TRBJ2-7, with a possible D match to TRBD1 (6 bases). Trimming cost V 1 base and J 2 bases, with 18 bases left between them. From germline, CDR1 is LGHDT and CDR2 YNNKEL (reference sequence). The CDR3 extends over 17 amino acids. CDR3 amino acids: CASSQAIPTTGAYEQYF. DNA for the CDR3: TGTGCCAGCAGCCAAGCCATACCGACGACAGGCGCCTACGAGCAGTACTTC.

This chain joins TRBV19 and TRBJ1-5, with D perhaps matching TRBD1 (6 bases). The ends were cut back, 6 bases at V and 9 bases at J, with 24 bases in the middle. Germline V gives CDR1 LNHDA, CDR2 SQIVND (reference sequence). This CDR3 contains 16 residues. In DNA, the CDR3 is TGTGCCAGTAGCCCTTCAGGGGAAATCAGGGCCCGGCCCCAGCATTTT. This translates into CASSPSGEIRARPQHF.